This entry is about one T cell receptor beta chain. What it recognizes is unknown. These data are taken from a study of response to subunit inactivated influenza vaccine. TCRdb reanalysed the RT-PCR reads using MiXCR and keeps one entry per CDR3 protein. The sample consists of 650,000 to 800,000 distinct CDR3 sequences, roughly 18% of them appearing once. Findings of the study overall: Seasonal influenza vaccination, on each occasion, was suggested by the authors to recruit few new T cells.

V was pared by 6 bases and J by 6 bases, with 10 bases of the junction left unmatched. The CDR3 totals 15 residues. Germline V gives CDR1 ENHRY, CDR2 SYGVKD. The genes are TRBV10-3 and TRBJ2-2, with 7 bases aligning to TRBD2. This sequence originates from a man aged 45-65 years who received an inactivated influenza vaccine. The material was PBMCs from blood, obtained about 5 days after vaccination. The CDR3 here is CAIRRGETRAGELFF. DNA of the CDR3: TGTGCCATCAGACGGGGGGAGACTCGGGCCGGGGAGCTGTTTTTT.